The 24 T cell receptor beta chains below were found in one sample sequenced in a study of human T cells and chemical hapten exposure. As for time point: healthy volunteer bleed at 2 weeks. The total RNA was obtained from whole blood that was not fractionated. TCRdb used MiXCR to reprocess the RACE reads, holding one entry per CDR3 protein. The sample contains roughly 120,000 distinct CDR3 sequences, roughly 9.5% of which appear only once. What was sequenced was whole blood. The source of these receptors is a male donor in good health. Some clones in this sample may be carry-over from other donors' samples.

This clonotype was observed at least ten times. This chain joins TRBV2 and TRBJ1-5; 10 positions match TRBD1. Per the germline V gene, CDR1 is SNHLY and CDR2 is FYNNEI. V shed 7 bases, J shed 5 bases, and the junction held 8 bases outside the gene matches. This CDR3 comprises 15 residues. CDR3 nucleotides: TGTGCCAGCACTCGGACAGGGGGTATACATCAGCCCCAGCATTTT. Translated, it gives CASTRTGGIHQPQHF.

This clonotype was observed a few times. The rearrangement uses TRBV10-3 and TRBJ2-1; possible D gene TRBD2, 5 bases. This CDR3 comprises 15 residues. The germline V gene encodes CDR1 ENHRY and CDR2 SYGVKD. Trimming cost V 0 bases and J 4 bases, with 10 bases left between them. In nucleotides, the CDR3 is TGTGCCATCAGTGAGTCTACTAGTAGGTACAATGAGCAGTTCTTC. Its translation: CAISESTSRYNEQFF.

In its sample, this clonotype was seen many times. The V gene is TRBV20-1, the J gene TRBJ2-1; 7 bases match TRBD1. The CDR3 has 14 residues. V dropped 3 bases and J dropped 9; count of bases not matched to a gene: 11. The V gene's germline CDR1 is DFQATT and CDR2 SNEGSKA (reference sequence). The CDR3 bases are TGCAGTGCTAGGACAGGGACGGGGTCGGGTGAGCAGTTCTTC. Protein: CSARTGTGSGEQFF.

The genes are TRBV20-1 and TRBJ1-2; D might be TRBD1 (5 bases). The CDR3 sequence is 15 residues long. Trimming left V 1 base short and J 0 bases short, with 12 bases between. Germline loops: CDR1 DFQATT, CDR2 SNEGSKA (reference sequence). The CDR3 region has the DNA TGCAGTGCTAGAGGTTCAGGGAGACCTAACTATGGCTACACCTTC. Translated, it gives CSARGSGRPNYGYTF.

This clonotype was observed a few times. The chain carries TRBV7-8 and TRBJ2-3; 7 nucleotides agree with TRBD1. The J segment lost 8 bases and the V segment lost 4 bases, leaving 9 bases of the junction unmatched. This CDR3 is 14 amino acids long. Per the germline V gene, CDR1 is SGHVS and CDR2 is FQNEAQ. The CDR3 sequence is CASSSPTGQATQYF. CDR3 sequence (DNA): TGTGCCAGCAGCTCCCCGACAGGGCAGGCTACGCAGTATTTT.

This clonotype occurred once. CDR3 in DNA: TGTGCCAGCAGTTCCTTACACCGAGTCGGGGAGCTGTTTTTT. It is translated as CASSSLHRVGELFF. V is TRBV12-3 or TRBV12-4 and J is TRBJ2-2, with unresolved D. V was cut by 4 bases and J by 7 bases, with 13 bases left in between. CDR3 length: 14 residues.

The CDR3 DNA sequence: TGCGCCAGCAGCTTCGACAGGGGAGGGGGCACTGAAGCTTTCTTT. It codes for CASSFDRGGGTEAFF. The chain has TRBV5-1 and TRBJ1-1; TRBD1 aligns across 8 bases. V was pared by 2 bases and J by 4 bases, with 7 bases of the junction left unmatched. The CDR3 extends over 15 amino acids. Germline-derived CDR1 and CDR2 are SGHRS and YFSETQ.

This CDR3 is CASSPWGRMGLDGYTF. The CDR3 region has the DNA TGTGCCAGCAGCCCCTGGGGGAGAATGGGCCTCGATGGCTACACCTTC. The chain couples TRBV7-2 to TRBJ1-2, with D tentatively TRBD1 (5 bases). V gave up 5 bases and J gave up 6 bases, with 22 bases separating them. This CDR3 is 16 amino acids long. Germline values: CDR1 SGHTA, CDR2 FQGNSA.

The rearrangement uses TRBV10-3 and TRBJ2-7; tentative D call: TRBD2 (5 bases). CDR1 and CDR2 from the germline V gene are ENHRY and SYGVKD. This CDR3 region has 12 residues. V lost 0 bases, J lost 6 bases, and 6 bases lay in between. CDR3 amino acids: CAISESRAEQYF. CDR3 nucleotide sequence: TGTGCCATCAGTGAGTCGAGGGCCGAGCAGTACTTC.

This clonotype has just a few counts. The gene calls are TRBV5-1 and TRBJ1-6, with 10 nucleotides matching TRBD1. Germline lookup yields CDR1 SGHRS and CDR2 YFSETQ. The V gene end was trimmed by 4 bases and the J gene end by 7 bases; junction bases not matched to a gene: 5. CDR3 length: 15 amino acids. CDR3 region: CASSDPGQGNSPLHF. The CDR3 nucleotides are TGCGCCAGCAGCGACCCGGGACAGGGGAATTCACCCCTCCACTTT.

The chain carries TRBV6-1 and TRBJ2-3, with D possibly matching TRBD2 (5 bases). The germline V and J ends were trimmed by 7 bases and 4 bases, with 9 bases remaining between them. The CDR3 consists of 12 residues. Germline CDR1 reads MNHNS; CDR2 reads SASEGT. The CDR3 nucleotides read TGTGCCAGCACCTGGGGAGCAGATACGCAGTATTTT. Translation: CASTWGADTQYF.

This clonotype was observed a few times. The chain joins TRBV6-2 or TRBV6-3 to TRBJ1-5; D possibly corresponds to TRBD1 (6 bases). V was shortened by 5 bases and J by 6 bases, with 11 bases between the two germline ends. The CDR3 has 13 amino acids. Germline loops: CDR1 MNHEY, CDR2 SVGEGT. CDR3 coding DNA: TGTGCCAGCAGTCTACAGGGAGCTCAGCCCCAGCATTTT. Protein product: CASSLQGAQPQHF.

The sample holds many counts of this clonotype. The chain joins TRBV6-5 to TRBJ2-2; 7 bases match TRBD1. V was clipped by 6 bases and J by 5 bases; unmatched bases: 9. Per germline, CDR1 MNHEY and CDR2 SVGAGI. The length of the CDR3 is 15 residues. CDR3: CASRWTGKGTGELFF. The CDR3 coding sequence is TGTGCCAGCAGATGGACAGGAAAGGGTACCGGGGAGCTGTTTTTT.

This clonotype occurred a few times. The V and J genes are TRBV2 and TRBJ2-3, with 10 nucleotides matching TRBD2. V lost 8 bases to trimming and J lost 2 bases; unmatched junction nucleotides: 10. This CDR3 is built from 16 residues. Germline CDR1 and CDR2: SNHLY and FYNNEI. The chain's CDR3 is CASWSGTSGITDTQYF. The CDR3 DNA is TGTGCCAGCTGGAGTGGAACTAGCGGGATCACAGATACGCAGTATTTT. The whole variable domain, filled in from reference TRBV2 and TRBJ2-3, reads EPEVTQTPSHQVTQMGQEVILRCVPISNHLYFYWYRQILGQKVEFLVSFYNNEISEKSEIFDDQFSVERPDGSNFTLKIRSTKLEDSAMYFCASWSGTSGITDTQYFGPGTRLTVL.

Many counts were recorded for this clonotype. V and J are TRBV5-6 and TRBJ2-7, with D perhaps TRBD1 (6 bases). This CDR3 is 17 amino acids long. CDR1 and CDR2 (germline): SGHDT, YYEEEE. Trimming removed 4 bases from V and 2 bases from J, with 22 bases in between. DNA of the CDR3: TGTGCCAGCAGCCAAGGGGATTGGACAGTGAGGACCTACGAGCAGTACTTC. Translating it yields CASSQGDWTVRTYEQYF.

The rearrangement links TRBV20-1 to TRBJ2-2, with 11 bases fitting TRBD2. CDR3 length: 14 amino acids. Germline V CDR1 and CDR2: DFQATT, SNEGSKA (reference sequence). After removal of 5 bases from V and 10 bases from J, the junction contained 9 bases not matched to a gene. DNA of the CDR3: TGCAGTGCTTCCGGGACTAGCGGAACTATGGAGCTGTTTTTT. This codes for CSASGTSGTMELFF.

The chain links TRBV4-3 to TRBJ1-2, with 7 nucleotides matching TRBD1. CDR1 and CDR2 (germline): LGHNA, YSLEER. This CDR3 is 15 amino acids long. With V trimmed by 4 bases and J by 3 bases, 8 bases remained unmatched. The CDR3 coding sequence is TGCGCCAGCAGCCCGGACAGGAATATGGACTATGGCTACACCTTC. This codes for CASSPDRNMDYGYTF.

This clonotype was detected a few times. Its ends do not fully match the called genes, so a read error is possible. V gene TRBV5-6 combines with J gene TRBJ1-5; TRBD1 might be the D (5 bases). Germline V gene lookup returns CDR1 SGHDT and CDR2 YYEEEE. The CDR3 totals 14 residues. The CDR3 DNA reads as TGTGCCAGCAGCTTGGGGAGGGGAACTCAGTCCCAGCATTTT. Protein product: CASSLGRGTQSQHF.

V and J are TRBV6-6 and TRBJ1-5, with TRBD1 matching 10 bases. The ends lost 3 bases at V and 5 bases at J; junction bases unmatched: 7. The CDR3 contains 16 residues. CDR1 MNHNY and CDR2 SVGAGI come from the germline V gene (reference sequence). The CDR3 bases are TGTGCCAGCAGTTATCTCGGACAGGGGGGTTATCAGCCCCAGCATTTT. Translated: CASSYLGQGGYQPQHF.

This clonotype was counted a few times. The rearrangement links TRBV20-1 to TRBJ2-3; 8 nucleotides match TRBD1. J lost 5 bases, V lost 6 bases, and 7 bases had no gene match. The V gene's germline CDR1 is DFQATT and CDR2 SNEGSKA (reference sequence). CDR3 length: 13 amino acids. CDR3 nucleotide sequence: TGCAGTGCCATTGACAGGGGAGGAGATACGCAGTATTTT. As protein: CSAIDRGGDTQYF.

The chain has TRBV6-2 or TRBV6-3 and TRBJ1-1; D is unclear. V lost 2 bases and J lost 1, with 8 bases in between. The CDR3 runs to 14 residues. Per the germline V gene, CDR1 is MNHEY and CDR2 is SVGEGT. The CDR3 loop is CASSYRAQNTEAFF. Here the CDR3 DNA reads TGTGCCAGCAGTTACAGGGCACAGAACACTGAAGCTTTCTTT.

This clonotype has a count of ten or more. This chain connects TRBV24-1 to TRBJ2-3, with 7 bases matching TRBD2. CDR1 and CDR2 (germline): KGHDR, SFDVKD. V lost 3 bases and J lost 4; bases outside the gene matches: 6. The CDR3 extends over 15 amino acids. Here the CDR3 DNA reads TGTGCCACCAGTGATCCCTCAGGACTAGCAGATACGCAGTATTTT. Amino acids: CATSDPSGLADTQYF.

The rearrangement joins TRBV20-1 to TRBJ2-1; tentatively, D is TRBD1 (6 bases). V lost 5 bases, J lost 7 bases, and 15 bases lay in between. This CDR3 spans 13 amino acids. Germline CDR1 reads DFQATT; CDR2 reads SNEGSKA (reference sequence). CDR3 nucleotides: TGCAGTGCTCGGGGACACCTAAAGAATGAGCAGTTCTTC. Its translation: CSARGHLKNEQFF.

J is TRBJ2-2 and V is TRBV12-3 or TRBV12-4; 10 bases match TRBD2. The junction had 8 bases not matched to a gene; V was cut back by 7 bases and J by 6 bases. The CDR3 is made up of 15 amino acids. CDR3 protein: CASTDLAGVPGELFF. In DNA, the CDR3 is TGTGCCAGCACCGATCTAGCGGGGGTCCCCGGGGAGCTGTTTTTT.